This is a list of T cell receptor beta chains from one sample in a study of OX40 agonist ivuxolimab in advanced cancers. TCRdb keeps only in-frame clones here, not all; method: immunoSEQ multiplex PCR. The repertoire holds tens of thousands of clones, with 80% to 85% as singletons. Sequences were derived from CD4+ or CD8+ T cells sorted from blood, sampled in a trial of the OX40 agonist ivuxolimab. The receptors here all came from an adult with an advanced solid tumor such as melanoma, head and neck, liver or kidney cancer. Each CDR3 is given with its conserved first and last residue. The order of the fields is CDR3 protein, CDR3 DNA, clone size, D gene, J gene, V gene. D genes are given only for firm matches. Clone size is not always given. Where it is, it says once, few, many or a class for expanded clones.

CDR3: CAWSSSRNTEAFF
DNA: TGTGCCTGGAGCAGTTCTCGGAACACTGAAGCTTTCTTT
size: .
D: .
J: TRBJ1-1
V: TRBV30

CDR3: CASSPGQGTQYF
DNA: TGTGCCAGCAGTCCCGGACAGGGGACGCAGTATTTT
size: .
D: TRBD1
J: TRBJ2-3
V: TRBV6-5

CDR3: CASSSQGAREKLFF
DNA: TGTGCCAGCAGCTCACAGGGGGCCCGTGAAAAACTGTTTTTT
size: .
D: TRBD1
J: TRBJ1-4
V: TRBV28

CDR3: CASSEPDRAKYGYTF
DNA: TGTGCCAGCAGCGAACCGGACAGGGCAAAATATGGCTACACCTTC
size: .
D: TRBD1
J: TRBJ1-2
V: TRBV11-2

CDR3: CASSESPPWGTEAFF
DNA: TGCGCCAGCAGTGAGTCCCCACCCTGGGGCACTGAAGCTTTCTTT
size: .
D: .
J: TRBJ1-1
V: TRBV10-1

CDR3: CASSGSRTLNTGELFF
DNA: TGTGCCAGTAGTGGTTCGAGGACACTAAACACCGGGGAGCTGTTTTTT
size: few
D: .
J: TRBJ2-2
V: TRBV19

CDR3: CASSPGNLGQYF
DNA: TGCGCCAGCAGCCCCGGGAATTTAGGGCAGTATTTT
size: .
D: .
J: TRBJ2-3
V: TRBV5-1

CDR3: CASTDDGPTGVRGYTF
DNA: TGTGCCAGTACCGACGATGGGCCAACAGGGGTTCGGGGCTACACCTTC
size: once
D: TRBD1
J: TRBJ1-2
V: TRBV19

CDR3: CASSIAGPGELFF
DNA: TGTGCCAGTAGTATAGCAGGGCCCGGGGAGCTGTTTTTT
size: .
D: .
J: TRBJ2-2
V: TRBV19

CDR3: CASVRGAGGNTDTQYF
DNA: TGTGCCAGCGTCCGGGGAGCGGGGGGGAACACAGATACGCAGTATTTT
size: .
D: TRBD2
J: TRBJ2-3
V: TRBV7-8

CDR3: CASSPIGSSYNSPLHF
DNA: TGCGCCAGCAGCCCGATTGGGAGCTCCTATAATTCACCCCTCCACTTT
size: .
D: .
J: TRBJ1-6
V: TRBV4-1

CDR3: CASSLVVSSGANVLTF
DNA: TGTGCCAGCAGCTTAGTAGTGTCCTCTGGGGCCAACGTCCTGACTTTC
size: .
D: .
J: TRBJ2-6
V: TRBV7-2

CDR3: CASSLYGPGALSNTGELFF
DNA: TGTGCCAGCAGTTTATATGGGCCAGGTGCTTTATCGAACACCGGGGAGCTGTTTTTT
size: .
D: .
J: TRBJ2-2
V: TRBV28

CDR3: CASSQLPQIQETQYF
DNA: TGTGCCAGTAGCCAATTACCCCAGATCCAAGAGACCCAGTACTTC
size: .
D: .
J: TRBJ2-5
V: TRBV14

CDR3: CASSIGLAGGNEQFF
DNA: TGTGCCAGCAGCATCGGACTAGCGGGAGGAAATGAGCAGTTCTTC
size: few
D: TRBD2
J: TRBJ2-1
V: TRBV7-2

CDR3: CASRNERGINTEAFF
DNA: TGTGCCAGCAGGAATGAAAGGGGGATCAACACTGAAGCTTTCTTT
size: once
D: .
J: TRBJ1-1
V: TRBV2

CDR3: CAISEGQGVGGNQPQHF
DNA: TGTGCCATCAGTGAAGGGCAGGGGGTTGGGGGCAATCAGCCCCAGCATTTT
size: .
D: TRBD1
J: TRBJ1-5
V: TRBV10-3

CDR3: CASSVVRDRLNEQFF
DNA: TGTGCCAGCAGCGTAGTCCGGGACAGGTTGAATGAGCAGTTCTTC
size: .
D: TRBD1
J: TRBJ2-1
V: TRBV9

CDR3: CASSSGVDYGYTF
DNA: TGTGCCAGCAGTTCAGGGGTCGACTATGGCTACACCTTC
size: .
D: .
J: TRBJ1-2
V: TRBV28

CDR3: CASSNRVGLAGQTKYTGELFF
DNA: TGTGCCAGTAGTAACCGGGTTGGACTAGCGGGTCAGACAAAGTACACCGGGGAGCTGTTTTTT
size: .
D: TRBD2
J: TRBJ2-2
V: TRBV19

CDR3: CASSLVTGGLPSTQYF
DNA: TGCGCCAGCAGCTTGGTGACAGGGGGTCTCCCGTCTACGCAGTATTTT
size: .
D: TRBD1
J: TRBJ2-3
V: TRBV5-1

CDR3: CASRTGTGGIDSPLHF
DNA: TGTGCCAGCAGGACCGGGACAGGGGGCATCGATTCACCCCTCCACTTT
size: once
D: TRBD1
J: TRBJ1-6
V: TRBV2

CDR3: CASTPQGNTGELFF
DNA: TGTGCCAGCACCCCCCAGGGGAACACCGGGGAGCTGTTTTTT
size: .
D: .
J: TRBJ2-2
V: TRBV7-9

CDR3: CSTQLAGVSDTQYF
DNA: TGCAGCACCCAACTAGCGGGAGTTTCGGATACGCAGTATTTT
size: .
D: TRBD2
J: TRBJ2-3
V: TRBV29-1

CDR3: CASSLEVRTSGGTGELFF
DNA: TGTGCCAGCAGCTTAGAGGTGAGGACTAGCGGGGGTACCGGGGAGCTGTTTTTT
size: once
D: TRBD2
J: TRBJ2-2
V: TRBV11-3